This TCR beta chain was observed in a study of tumor and adjacent non-tumor tissue in lung cancer. Findings and limits, study-wide: Top 100 clones took a larger repertoire share in normal lung.

No cell sorting was done before RNA was extracted from the tissue. This non-tumor lung sample came from over 3 cm beyond the tumor edge. TCRbeta libraries were built with three rounds of nested PCR, modified from ARM-PCR. TCRdb re-derived calls from the multiplex PCR reads in MiXCR, one entry per CDR3 protein. Among 98,000 or so distinct CDR3 sequences listed, 80% were seen once. Regarding this clonotype: The antigen is unknown.

The sequenced material came from distant non-tumor lung tissue. The receptor was derived from a man between 60 and 70 years old with small cell lung cancer.

The CDR3 protein is CASSPSPDCMQYF. In nucleotides, the CDR3 is TGTGCCAGCAGCCCGTCCCCCGACTGTATGCAGTACTTC. This rearrangement joins TRBV12-3 or TRBV12-4 to TRBJ2-7, with unresolved D. The CDR3 has 13 residues. Between the trimmed V and J ends, which lost 6 bases and 9 bases, there was a span of 18 bases.